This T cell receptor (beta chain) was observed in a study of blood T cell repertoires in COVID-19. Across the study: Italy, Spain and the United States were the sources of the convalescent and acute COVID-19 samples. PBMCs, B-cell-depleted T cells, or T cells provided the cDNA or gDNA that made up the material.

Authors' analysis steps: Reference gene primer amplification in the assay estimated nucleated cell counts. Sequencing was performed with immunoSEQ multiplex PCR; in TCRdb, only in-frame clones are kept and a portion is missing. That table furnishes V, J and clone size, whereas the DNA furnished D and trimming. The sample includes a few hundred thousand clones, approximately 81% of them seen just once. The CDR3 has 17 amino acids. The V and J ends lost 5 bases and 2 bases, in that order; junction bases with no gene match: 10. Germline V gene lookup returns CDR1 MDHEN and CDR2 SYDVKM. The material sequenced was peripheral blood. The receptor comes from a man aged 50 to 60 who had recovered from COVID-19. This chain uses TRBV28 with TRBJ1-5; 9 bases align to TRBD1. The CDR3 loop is CASSTYRDRVGNQPQHF. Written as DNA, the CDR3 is TGTGCCAGCAGTACATACCGGGACAGGGTTGGCAATCAGCCCCAGCATTTT.